This is a list of T cell receptor beta chains from one sample in a study of CD8 T cells in ankylosing spondylitis. TCRdb processed the 5' RACE reads anew with MiXCR; each CDR3 protein has one entry. The sample includes nearly 250,000 distinct CDR3 sequences, roughly 32% of them seen just once. The source material was blood, either unsorted or a sorted T cell fraction (not recorded which). The receptor set was obtained from a male donor with ankylosing spondylitis or in good health (not recorded which). CDR3s include the opening cysteine and the closing phenylalanine or tryptophan. D genes are given only for firm matches. Clone size is shown for a subset of rows, as once, few, many or a class of expanded clone.

CDR3 length	V gene	clone size	D gene	J gene	CDR3 protein	CDR3 DNA
14	TRBV29-1	.	TRBD1	TRBJ2-7	CSVVKGDSYYEQYF	TGCAGCGTCGTCAAAGGGGACAGTTACTACGAGCAGTACTTC
13	TRBV12-3/TRBV12-4	.	.	TRBJ2-5	CASSLGSGETQYF	TGTGCCAGCAGTTTAGGTTCGGGGGAGACCCAGTACTTC
15	TRBV27	.	.	TRBJ2-1	CASRSTDSSYNEQFF	TGTGCCAGCAGATCGACCGACAGCTCCTACAATGAGCAGTTCTTC
13	TRBV5-1	.	.	TRBJ2-7	CASRSGMGYEQYF	TGCGCCAGCAGGAGTGGGATGGGCTACGAGCAGTACTTC
13	TRBV29-1	.	.	TRBJ1-4	CSVDAGVNEKLFF	TGCAGCGTTGATGCAGGGGTTAATGAAAAACTGTTTTTT
17	TRBV27	once	.	TRBJ1-1	CASSWYYGGQGNTEAFF	TGTGCCAGCAGTTGGTATTATGGCGGGCAGGGGAACACTGAAGCTTTCTTT
13	TRBV10-3	.	.	TRBJ2-3	CAFSADSTDTQYF	TGTGCCTTCTCCGCGGATAGCACAGATACGCAGTATTTT
15	TRBV10-3	.	TRBD1	TRBJ2-3	CAISKGQGAGDTQYF	TGTGCCATCAGCAAGGGACAGGGGGCTGGAGATACGCAGTATTTT
17	TRBV20-1	once	.	TRBJ2-7	CSASGGGVGHPRYEQYF	TGCAGTGCTAGTGGGGGAGGAGTGGGACACCCAAGGTACGAGCAGTACTTC
13	TRBV27	.	TRBD1	TRBJ1-1	CASSSGGLGFAFF	TGTGCCAGCAGTTCAGGGGGGTTGGGATTTGCTTTCTTT
16	TRBV7-9	.	TRBD1	TRBJ1-2	CASSAPATGIHYGYTF	TGTGCCAGCAGCGCCCCCGCGACAGGGATTCACTATGGCTACACCTTC
13	TRBV10-3	few	.	TRBJ2-7	CAISGAGFYEQYF	TGTGCCATCAGTGGGGCAGGTTTCTACGAGCAGTACTTC
15	TRBV20-1	few	.	TRBJ2-3	CSASGGGTSTDTQYF	TGCAGTGCTAGTGGCGGGGGCACTAGCACAGATACGCAGTATTTT
15	TRBV5-5	.	.	TRBJ1-2	CASSLRAETNYGYTF	TGTGCCAGCAGCTTACGGGCGGAGACTAACTATGGCTACACCTTC
12	TRBV29-1	.	.	TRBJ2-3	CSVEWHTDTQYF	TGCAGCGTTGAATGGCACACAGATACGCAGTATTTT
14	TRBV20-1	.	.	TRBJ1-1	CSARGAGMNTEAFF	TGCAGTGCTAGAGGGGCAGGGATGAACACTGAAGCTTTCTTT
15	TRBV20-1	.	.	TRBJ1-5	CSARDTGAPDQPQHF	TGCAGTGCTAGAGATACGGGGGCCCCGGATCAGCCCCAGCATTTT
17	TRBV3-1	.	TRBD1	TRBJ1-5	CASSQGRDRGRNQPQHF	TGTGCCAGCAGCCAGGGTCGGGACAGGGGGCGGAATCAGCCCCAGCATTTT
14	TRBV12-3/TRBV12-4	.	TRBD2	TRBJ2-3	CASTPAGYGDTQYF	TGTGCCAGCACCCCAGCGGGGTACGGAGATACGCAGTATTTT
15	TRBV5-5	.	TRBD1	TRBJ2-7	CASSSHPDRAYEQYF	TGTGCCAGCAGCTCACACCCTGACAGGGCCTACGAGCAGTACTTC